This entry is about one T cell receptor (beta chain). It has no known antigen specificity. It has no much larger one-base neighbor in the sample; base qualities were not kept. CDR1 and CDR2, looked up from the germline V gene (reference sequence), are DFQATT and SNEGSKA. Measured from the cysteine to the phenylalanine, the CDR3 is 14 residues long. The CDR3 DNA has 42 bases and is translated from base 1. The junction shows trimming of 5 bases on V and 5 bases on J, plus 15 bases between the germline ends. Donors were a few dozen systemically healthy Caucasian individuals from Russia aged roughly 6 to 95 years. Around 10 milliliters of peripheral blood were collected from each donor into EDTA-treated Vacutainer tubes. Ficoll-Paque density-gradient centrifugation was used to isolate PBMCs, with at least 7 million obtained per sample. Trizol reagent was used to extract total RNA from the PBMCs, yielding at least 5 micrograms per sample. For every donor, flow cytometry on a PBMC aliquot measured the percentage of naive CD45RAhigh/CD27high T cells.

The source of the sample is a study of blood T cells in healthy people across ages (dated by TCRdb to about 2015). Concerning the study at large: In model experiments, roughly one uniquely barcoded TCR beta cDNA molecule per two T cells was captured by template switching. To avoid experimental bias, donors of different ages were spread randomly across the sequencing lanes. For two donors (one aged 18 to 29 and one aged 80 or older), the study analyzed two additional independent replicas of 1 million unique cDNA reads from the same blood draw. The study measured age-related changes in TCR beta repertoire diversity using deep sequencing normalized with unique cDNA molecular identifiers. The donors were split into four age groups: young (average around 17 years), middle-aged (about 40), aged (roughly 60) and long-lived (about 82).

Libraries were made using 5' RACE. Data came from an Illumina HiSeq 2500. A second PCR of about 7 to 12 cycles was performed with a sample-barcoded 5' primer and a J-beta primer mix. A unique molecular identifier was introduced onto each TCR beta cDNA molecule by a template-switch 5' adaptor carrying 12 random nucleotides. Each sample yielded at least 2.5 million CDR3-containing paired-end reads. The Mint cDNA synthesis kit, primed by a TRBC-specific oligonucleotide, was used to synthesize first-strand cDNA from all RNA. Following uracil-DNA glycosylase treatment, a first 18-cycle PCR with universal primers M1SS and BC2_uni_R was performed on all cDNA. In the source study's methods: For normalization, 1 million high-quality reads, each with a distinct molecular identifier, were randomly selected from each sample. Instead of being binned into consensus sequences, reads with shared molecular identifiers were discarded. CDR3 identification, clonotype clustering and error correction used MiTCR with a Q25 quality threshold and the strictest error-elimination algorithm. A nonparametric unseen species model with Euler transformation was used to estimate lower-bound total TCR beta diversity. Using fastp at Q25 and MiXCR, TCRdb reprocessed the public reads and kept productive beta chains. Records with the same CDR3 protein are collapsed into one entry carrying the most frequent genes and DNA. What appears here as the V and J calls and clone size reflects TCRdb's work, not the paper's. This sample gives hundreds of thousands of distinct CDR3 sequences in total; under 25% of them show up just once. The ten biggest clones cover under 4% of the sample.

General conclusions and limits of the study: Because donor CMV infection status was unknown, age-related changes in expanded clonotypes were potentially confounded. The percentage of naive T cells measured by flow cytometry correlated strongly with observed TCR beta diversity. Compared with the aged group, the long-lived group had more naive CD4+ T cells, fewer expanded clones and increased TCR diversity, a pattern suggesting age selection. Observed TCR beta diversity per million T cells fell roughly linearly with age, and a significant reduction was already apparent by age approximately 40. Bulk unsorted PBMC profiling prevented conclusive comparison of naive and antigen-experienced compartments. Estimates of total diversity based on one million sequenced T cells were considered lower bounds and underestimates.

The chain joins TRBV20-1 to TRBJ2-2; the D element could tentatively be TRBD1 or TRBD2, as 7 bases agree for each. The clonotype originates from a man between 65 and 85 years old in good health. Sample: blood. The base sequence is TGCAGTGCTCCAGGGGGAGGGGGAACCGGGGAGCTGTTTTTT. Its translation reads: CSAPGGGGTGELFF.